This TCR beta chain was recorded in a study of PD-1 blockade in classical Hodgkin lymphoma. Study-wide points: Relapsed/refractory patients reportedly had lower baseline diversity than newly diagnosed patients.

Time point: cycle 4 day 1 (C4D1), after more than five weeks of nivolumab. All patients relapsed after autologous stem cell transplantation, and brentuximab vedotin exposure varied. This clone appeared a single time. Its antigen is not identified. Profiling relied on immunoSEQ multiplex PCR, and the TCRdb table lists in-frame clones only, not all of them. Of approximately 89,000 clones listed, over 80% are singletons. The sequence came from a human donor with classical Hodgkin lymphoma. The source was peripheral blood mononuclear cells (PBMCs), collected before the fourth cycle of nivolumab.

CDR3 residues: CASSLTGTGADTQYF. DNA of the CDR3: TGCGCCAGCAGCCTGACCGGGACAGGGGCAGATACGCAGTATTTT. The chain is built from TRBV5-1 and TRBJ2-3; 10 bases agree with TRBD1. Germline V gene sequence: CDR1 SGHRS, CDR2 YFSETQ. Trimming removed 4 bases from V and 4 bases from J; junction bases left unmatched: 6. This CDR3 is 15 amino acids long.